This T cell receptor (beta chain) was captured by sequencing in a study of shared clonotypes between healthy human individuals. The V segment lost 6 bases and the J segment 7 bases; nucleotides outside the gene matches: 12. This CDR3 region has 15 residues. The germline V gene has CDR1 SGHTA and CDR2 FQGNSA. Using immunoSEQ multiplex PCR, the repertoire was profiled, and TCRdb retains in-frame clones only, with some absent. The repertoire holds just over 2,000,000 clones, with 95% as singletons. The chain is built from TRBV7-2 and TRBJ1-2; 9 nucleotides align to TRBD1. Sequencing was done on a sample of naive CD4+ T cells sorted from blood. Subset here: CD45RA+ positively selected. The sequence derives from a man younger than 35 in good health. CDR3 region: CASSRTGTGSSGYTF. DNA of the CDR3: TGTGCCAGCAGTCGGACCGGGACAGGGAGCTCTGGCTACACCTTC.